The 27 T cell receptor beta chains below come from one sample, sequenced in a study of regulatory T cells in long-lasting Graves disease. As for time point: persistent/refractory GD, antithyroid drugs over 5 years with positive TRAb. Generation of the TCR library employed RNA extracted from PBMCs. For TCR beta, libraries came from iRepertoire HTBI primers and Arm-PCR of CDR3 regions. TCRdb called the multiplex PCR reads again in MiXCR, with one record for every CDR3 protein. The data show 650,000 to 700,000 distinct CDR3 sequences, around 30% seen once. The sequenced sample was peripheral blood mononuclear cells (PBMCs), obtained when the disease was refractory, from a patient treated with antithyroid drugs. These receptors were obtained from a female donor with Graves disease.

This clonotype came up a few times. A read error is possible here, since a much larger clone lies one base away. The chain couples TRBV2 to TRBJ1-1; D ambiguous. Germline CDR1 and CDR2: SNHLY and FYNNEI. This CDR3 comprises 13 residues. V was pared by 4 bases and J by 0 bases, with 6 bases between. For the CDR3, the DNA is TGTGCCAGCAGTGTGCAGATGAACACTGAAGCTTTCTTT. Protein product: CASSVQMNTEAFF.

This clonotype was counted ten times or more. This sequence joins TRBV28 and TRBJ1-1, with a possible D match to TRBD1 (5 bases). Trimming pared 6 bases from V and 7 bases from J, leaving 15 bases between. Germline-derived CDR1 and CDR2 are MDHEN and SYDVKM. This CDR3 is built from 13 residues. The CDR3 bases are TGTGCCAGCAGGAAGGACACGGAAAATGAAGCTTTCTTT. Amino acids: CASRKDTENEAFF.

Of note for this clonotype: A much larger clone lies one base from this, so it may be a read error. The V call is TRBV7-2, the J call TRBJ2-5; 8 bases align to TRBD2. The germline V gene encodes CDR1 SGHTA and CDR2 FQGNSA. This CDR3 contains 16 residues. The CDR3 bases are TGTGCCAGCAGCCCCCTACTAGCGGAGATCCAAAAGACCCAGTACTTC. Translating it yields CASSPLLAEIQKTQYF.

This clonotype was counted ten times or more. The chain recombines TRBV2 with TRBJ2-7, with D perhaps given as TRBD1 or TRBD2 (5 bases each). The CDR3 runs to 15 residues. V shed 4 bases and J shed 0 bases, with 13 bases lying between them. From germline, CDR1 is SNHLY and CDR2 FYNNEI. CDR3 nucleotides: TGTGCCAGCAGTGGCCGGGACGCTAGCTCCTACGAGCAGTACTTC. This encodes CASSGRDASSYEQYF.

The CDR3 bases are TGTGCTAGTGGTAGGGGCGGAACCTCCTACGAGCAGTACTTC. It specifies CASGRGGTSYEQYF. The rearrangement joins TRBV12-5 to TRBJ2-7, with D possibly TRBD1 on 5 matching bases. The V gene lost 5 bases and the J gene lost 0 bases, with 11 bases spanning the gap. The CDR3 runs 14 residues. Germline V CDR1 and CDR2: LGHNT, FRNRAP. Complete variable domain (other parts from reference TRBV12-5 and TRBJ2-7): DARVTQTPRHKVTEMGQEVTMRCQPILGHNTVFWYRQTMMQGLELLAYFRNRAPLDDSGMPKDRFSAEMPDATLATLKIQPSEPRDSAVYFCASGRGGTSYEQYFGPGTRLTVT.

V and J are TRBV6-2 or TRBV6-3 and TRBJ1-6; 12 bases match TRBD1. Germline CDR1 reads MNHEY; CDR2 reads SVGEGT. The CDR3 is made up of 20 amino acids. The junction had 6 bases not matched to a gene; V was cut back by 0 bases and J by 0 bases. CDR3 nucleotide sequence: TGTGCCAGCAGTTACTCGATGGGACAGGGGGCTTTCTCCTATAATTCACCCCTCCACTTT. Translated: CASSYSMGQGAFSYNSPLHF.

The sample holds one count of this clonotype. The genes are TRBV20-1 and TRBJ1-4; D is possibly TRBD1 (6 bases). The V end was cut by 1 base, the J end by 5 bases, with 14 bases between. CDR1 is DFQATT and CDR2 is SNEGSKA in the germline V gene (reference sequence). There are 15 residues in the CDR3. Here the CDR3 reads CSARGHRQGNEKLFF. CDR3 bases: TGCAGTGCTAGAGGTCACAGGCAGGGGAATGAAAAACTGTTTTTT.

This chain links TRBV19 with TRBJ1-6, with D possibly matching TRBD1 (6 bases). Germline V gene sequence: CDR1 LNHDA, CDR2 SQIVND (reference sequence). The CDR3 spans 14 residues. V was cut by 5 bases and J by 7 bases, with 12 bases left in between. CDR3 region: CASSSGTPNSPLHF. CDR3 in DNA: TGTGCCAGTAGTTCCGGGACACCGAATTCACCCCTCCACTTT.

This clonotype was detected only a few times. This chain uses TRBV5-1 with TRBJ1-2, with 8 positions matching TRBD1. The CDR3 is 15 residues long. CDR1 and CDR2 from the germline V gene are SGHRS and YFSETQ. V dropped 4 bases and J dropped 3; count of bases not matched to a gene: 8. DNA of the CDR3: TGCGCCAGCAGCCCTACCCCGACAGGGGACTATGGCTACACCTTC. Amino acids: CASSPTPTGDYGYTF.

This clonotype was picked up one time. This chain links TRBV15 with TRBJ1-5, with D possibly being TRBD1 (5 bases). Looked up from germline, CDR1 is LNHNV and CDR2 is YYDKDF (reference sequence). The CDR3 length is 17 residues. Trimming shortened V by 0 bases and J by 4 bases, and 16 bases separated the two germline ends. The chain's CDR3 is CATSRDRGTGFNQPQHF. CDR3 sequence (DNA): TGTGCCACCAGCAGAGACCGAGGGACGGGTTTTAATCAGCCCCAGCATTTT.

The chain has TRBV6-1 and TRBJ2-7; tentative D call: TRBD2 (6 bases). This CDR3 comprises 15 residues. Trimming pared 6 bases from V and 2 bases from J, leaving 17 bases between. Germline lookup yields CDR1 MNHNS and CDR2 SASEGT. CDR3: CASRLFWGGTYEQYF. For the CDR3, the DNA is TGTGCCAGCAGATTATTCTGGGGAGGCACCTACGAGCAGTACTTC.

This clonotype was counted a single time. This may be a read error: a much more frequent sequence differs by one nucleotide. The gene calls are TRBV20-1 and TRBJ1-1; 9 bases match TRBD1. This CDR3 has 14 residues. CDR1 and CDR2 (germline): DFQATT, SNEGSKA (reference sequence). CDR3 coding DNA: TGCGGTGCACATCCGGGACAGGGTGGCACTGAAGCTTTCTTT. Its translation: CGAHPGQGGTEAFF.

The sample holds a few counts of this clonotype. The chain uses TRBV6-2 or TRBV6-3 and TRBJ1-1; a weak D match, TRBD1 (5 bases). The CDR3 extends over 15 amino acids. Germline CDR1 MNHEY, CDR2 SVGEGT. V lost 2 bases and J lost 0, with 10 bases in between. The CDR3 protein is CASSYQRGMNTEAFF. The CDR3 DNA sequence: TGTGCCAGCAGTTACCAGAGGGGTATGAACACTGAAGCTTTCTTT.

V usage is TRBV7-3 and J usage is TRBJ2-1; 7 positions match TRBD2. The trim removed 6 bases at V and 8 bases at J, leaving 13 bases unmatched. This CDR3 region has 15 residues. Germline lookup yields CDR1 SGHTA and CDR2 FQGTGA. The CDR3 region is CASSSGTTRGDEQFF. CDR3 DNA sequence: TGTGCCAGCAGTTCCGGGACTACCCGCGGTGATGAGCAGTTCTTC. The full variable domain, with the rest looked up from reference TRBV7-3 and TRBJ2-1, is GAGVSQTPSNKVTEKGKYVELRCDPISGHTALYWYRQSLGQGPEFLIYFQGTGAADDSGLPNDRFFAVRPEGSVSTLKIQRTERGDSAVYLCASSSGTTRGDEQFFGPGTRLTVL.

This clonotype turned up a few times. The rearrangement joins TRBV5-1 to TRBJ1-6, with TRBD1 identical over 9 bases. Germline loops: CDR1 SGHRS, CDR2 YFSETQ. CDR3 length: 16 residues. The J segment lost 5 bases and the V segment lost 3 bases, leaving 6 bases of the junction unmatched. CDR3 sequence (DNA): TGCGCCAGCAGCTGGAGCCGGGACAGGGATAATTCACCCCTCCACTTT. Protein: CASSWSRDRDNSPLHF.

Turning to this clonotype: Relative to the germline gene, one junction end is altered; a read error may explain this. The gene calls are TRBV28 and TRBJ1-5; D not certain. Germline assignment: CDR1 MDHEN and CDR2 SYDVKM. The CDR3 is 16 amino acids. The CDR3 reads CVSSSSPDGSNQPQHF. The CDR3 DNA is TGTGTCAGCAGTTCCTCCCCCGACGGTAGCAATCAGCCCCAGCATTTT.

V and J are TRBV19 and TRBJ2-7; possible D gene TRBD1, 6 bases. V was cut by 3 bases and J by 3 bases, with 24 bases left in between. The CDR3 is 18 amino acids. Germline CDR1 LNHDA, CDR2 SQIVND (reference sequence). The CDR3 loop reads CASSMGAYGGPGHYEQYF. In nucleotides, the CDR3 is TGTGCCAGTAGTATGGGGGCTTATGGGGGACCTGGGCACTACGAGCAGTACTTC.

The V and J genes are TRBV11-2 and TRBJ2-1, with 13 positions matching TRBD2. V shed 3 bases, J shed 7 bases, and the junction held 3 bases outside the gene matches. In germline, CDR1 is SGHAT, CDR2 FQNNGV. This CDR3 has 15 residues. CDR3 in DNA: TGTGCCAGCAGCTTCCGGACTAGCGGGGGAAATGAGCAGTTCTTC. It yields the protein CASSFRTSGGNEQFF.

This clonotype was seen a handful of times. CDR3 sequence (DNA): TGTGCCACCAGCAGATCCGAGGTGTACGAGCAGTACTTC. Translation: CATSRSEVYEQYF. The chain couples TRBV15 to TRBJ2-7; the D is unclear. This CDR3 region has 13 residues. The V end was cut by 2 bases, the J end by 4 bases, with 9 bases between. Germline CDR1 reads LNHNV; CDR2 reads YYDKDF (reference sequence).

This clonotype was observed at least ten times. The V call is TRBV2, the J call TRBJ1-5; D remains unclear. V was pared by 0 bases and J by 2 bases, with 5 bases between. CDR1 is SNHLY, CDR2 FYNNEI, per germline. The CDR3 length is 14 residues. CDR3 loop: CASSEAGGNQPQHF. The CDR3 DNA reads TGTGCCAGCAGTGAAGCAGGTGGCAATCAGCCCCAGCATTTT.

CDR3 loop: CASDNGGTEAFF. The CDR3 bases are TGTGCCAGCGACAATGGGGGCACTGAAGCTTTCTTT. The chain carries TRBV28 and TRBJ1-1; weak D call: TRBD1 (5 bases). Germline V gene sequence: CDR1 MDHEN, CDR2 SYDVKM. This CDR3 contains 12 residues. Trimming pared 8 bases from V and 4 bases from J, leaving 11 bases between.

The gene calls are TRBV12-3 or TRBV12-4 and TRBJ2-7, with 7 bases that match TRBD1. After removal of 6 bases from V and 2 bases from J, the junction contained 4 bases not matched to a gene. This CDR3 comprises 13 residues. The CDR3 nucleotides read TGTGCCAGCAGACCGGGACAGACCTACGAGCAGTACTTC. Translating gives CASRPGQTYEQYF.

This clonotype was seen repeatedly, ten times or more. V and J are TRBV12-3 or TRBV12-4 and TRBJ2-5; 9 bases fit TRBD1. Trimming at V came to 6 bases and at J to 5 bases, leaving 7 bases not matched to a gene. This CDR3 comprises 14 residues. The CDR3 DNA follows: TGTGCCAGCAGAGGACAGGGGTCGAGCGAGACCCAGTACTTC. Residues: CASRGQGSSETQYF.

The J gene is TRBJ2-7, the V gene TRBV14; D call uncertain. Germline V gives CDR1 SGHDN, CDR2 FVKESK. V dropped 4 bases and J dropped 3 bases, with 10 bases sitting between them. The CDR3 totals 13 residues. The CDR3 reads CASSPPMNYEQYF. The CDR3 nucleotides read TGTGCCAGCAGCCCGCCGATGAACTACGAGCAGTACTTC.

The chain recombines TRBV20-1 with TRBJ1-1, with unresolved D. The CDR3 runs to 13 residues. V dropped 5 bases and J dropped 4 bases, with 14 bases sitting between them. Germline CDR1 DFQATT, CDR2 SNEGSKA (reference sequence). CDR3 nucleotides: TGCAGTGCTCAACAGACCGCCGGCACTGAAGCTTTCTTT. The encoded protein is CSAQQTAGTEAFF.

This clonotype was picked up a small number of times. The chain couples TRBV2 to TRBJ2-2; 12 bases align to TRBD2. J gave up 5 bases and V 9 bases, and 4 bases lay outside the gene matches. This CDR3 is 14 amino acids long. Germline V lookup: CDR1 SNHLY, CDR2 FYNNEI. The CDR3: CARSGTSGTGELFF. The CDR3 DNA is TGTGCCAGGTCCGGGACTAGCGGGACCGGGGAGCTGTTTTTT.

This clonotype was picked up a small number of times. The chain carries TRBV2 and TRBJ2-7, with TRBD2 matching over 10 bases. Germline CDR1 reads SNHLY; CDR2 reads FYNNEI. This CDR3 has 15 amino acids. V was clipped by 5 bases and J by 2 bases; unmatched bases: 6. The chain's CDR3 is CASSWTSGNPYEQYF. For the CDR3, the DNA is TGTGCCAGCAGTTGGACTAGCGGAAACCCCTACGAGCAGTACTTC.